This T cell receptor (beta chain) was recorded in a study of blood T cell repertoires in COVID-19. Across the study: Specimens from acute and convalescent COVID-19 originated in the United States, Italy and Spain. T cells, B-cell-depleted T cells, or PBMCs supplied cDNA or gDNA.

As handled by the study authors: Cell counts per sample came from amplifying reference gene primers. Here immunoSEQ multiplex PCR was the method, and the copy in TCRdb shows in-frame clones only, minus some. For V, J and clone size, that table is used; D and trimming come from the DNA. This sample carries about 260,000 clones, 85% to 90% of them seen once, and the ten largest clones take approximately 1.5%. Per germline, CDR1 LNHNV and CDR2 YYDKDF (reference sequence). This CDR3 has 15 amino acids. The V segment lost 0 bases and the J segment 8 bases; nucleotides outside the gene matches: 4. Sequencing was done on a sample of peripheral blood. This clonotype originated in a woman aged 35 to 49 who had recovered from COVID-19. The chain carries TRBV15 and TRBJ1-4, with 9 nucleotides matching TRBD1. CDR3 residues: CATSREGGTGEKLFF. DNA for the CDR3: TGTGCCACCAGCAGAGAGGGGGGGACAGGGGAAAAACTGTTTTTT.